Reported below is one TCR beta chain. This CDR3 region has 11 residues. Germline V gene data show CDR1 as MNHNS and CDR2 as SASEGT. The V end lost 2 bases, the J end lost 11 bases, and 9 bases lay between the germline ends. Assay: immunoSEQ multiplex PCR; the TCRdb copy retains only in-frame clones and omits some. This sample carries over 70,000 clones, roughly 82% of them seen once, and the ten largest clones take over 9.5%. The data were taken from a study of blood T cell repertoires in COVID-19. The sample taken for sequencing was peripheral blood. The chain combines TRBV6-1 with TRBJ1-1; D gene uncertain. This TCR was recovered from a man aged 55 to 70 with acute or convalescent COVID-19. The CDR3 region is CASSEPSLAFF. The CDR3 nucleotides read TGTGCCAGCAGTGAACCCTCTCTGGCTTTCTTT.